What follows are 9 T cell receptor beta chains derived from one specimen sequenced in a study of human CD8 memory T cell subsets (dated by TCRdb to 2020 to 2022). TCRdb shows the sequencer as NextSeq 550. A Human TCR Profiling Kit was used to prepare UMI-labeled 5' RACE TCRbeta libraries. Each entry corresponds to one CDR3 protein sequence from reads that TCRdb reprocessed, and DNA is not given. The data table for this sample lists thousands of distinct CDR3 sequences. Clones ranked in the top ten supply about 34% of the sample. Sample: CD8+ effector memory T cells (TEM) sorted from PBMCs. This specimen's cell subset or site label, interpreted: effector memory CD8 T cells, CCR7- CD45RO+ CD95+. These receptors came from a human donor in good health.

CDR3: CASIGAARELFF. The chain has TRBV12-3 or TRBV12-4 and TRBJ2-2. The CDR3 spans 12 residues.

The genes are TRBV29-1 and TRBJ2-6. In germline, CDR1 is SQVTM, CDR2 ANQGSEA. The CDR3 is 12 residues long. The CDR3 loop is CSAWTGANVLTF.

The rearrangement links TRBV28 to TRBJ2-4; absent DNA, TCRdb's TRBD1 call cannot be checked. The CDR3 contains 17 residues. The germline gives CDR1 MDHEN, CDR2 SYDVKM. The CDR3 sequence: CASSLGRLGTVQNIQYF.

This chain connects TRBV7-9 to TRBJ2-2; without DNA, the TCRdb call of TRBD2 cannot be checked. The CDR3 contains 16 residues. The germline gives CDR1 SEHNR, CDR2 FQNEAQ (reference sequence). This chain's CDR3 is CASSSGSGVSPWELFF.

The chain combines TRBV11-3 with TRBJ2-7; no DNA is available, so the TRBD2 call from TCRdb remains unchecked. Germline V gene data show CDR1 as SGHNT and CDR2 as YENEEA. The CDR3 sequence is 15 residues long. CDR3 residues: CASSGRDEIIYEQYF.

The V gene is TRBV27, the J gene TRBJ2-1; TCRdb names TRBD2, which stays unverified in the absence of DNA. The V gene's germline CDR1 is MNHEY and CDR2 SMNVEV (reference sequence). The CDR3 has 15 residues. The chain's CDR3 is CASSRRPSGNNEQFF.

This clonotype is called medium-sized based on its frequency. V is TRBV12-3 or TRBV12-4 and J is TRBJ2-5; TCRdb outputs TRBD2, but without DNA this stays unchecked. The length of the CDR3 is 14 residues. The chain's CDR3 is CASGRAGDQETQYF.

The CDR3 loop reads CASSLRDLQVMNTEAFF. The chain links TRBV5-5 to TRBJ1-1. The CDR3 consists of 17 residues. Looked up from germline, CDR1 is SGHKS and CDR2 is YYEKEE (reference sequence).

V gene TRBV20-1 combines with J gene TRBJ2-7. CDR1 DFQATT and CDR2 SNEGSKA come from the germline V gene (reference sequence). The CDR3 is 14 amino acids. The CDR3 spells CSALSEILTYEQYF.